This T cell receptor beta chain was recovered during a study of blood T cell repertoires in COVID-19. Study-wide background: Collection of acute and convalescent COVID-19 samples took place in the United States, Italy and Spain. The cDNA or gDNA used as material had been derived from T cells, B-cell-depleted T cells, or PBMCs.

This CDR3 has 16 amino acids. J lost 2 bases, V lost 5 bases, and 7 bases had no gene match. The germline gives CDR1 LGHNA, CDR2 YNFKEQ. How the authors handled the data: It was from reference gene primer amplification that nucleated cell counts were estimated. Clones were sequenced by immunoSEQ multiplex PCR, and TCRdb holds only the in-frame ones, with some missing. The V and J calls and the clone size are those of that table, but D and trimming were determined from the DNA. The sample has fewer than 250,000 clones, roughly 81% seen once. This chain links TRBV4-2 with TRBJ2-5, with 11 bases fitting TRBD2. Sequenced material: peripheral blood. This TCR derives from a man aged 50-60 years with acute or convalescent COVID-19. The CDR3 DNA reads as TGTGCCAGCAGCTATTCCGGGACTAGCGGTCAAGAGACCCAGTACTTC. Residues: CASSYSGTSGQETQYF.